This T cell receptor (beta chain) was sequenced for a study of T cells in Graves' hyperthyroidism and ophthalmopathy. What was amplified from RNA transcripts were TCR beta CDR3 regions. An initial round of RT-PCR targeting the TCR CDR3 relied on the HTBI primer set. Each CDR3 protein is one row after TCRdb ran MiXCR on the multiplex PCR reads. Of 360,000 or so distinct CDR3 sequences listed, 15% are singletons. Trimming removed 5 bases at V and 3 bases at J, with 11 bases between. This CDR3 is 14 amino acids long. Germline lookup yields CDR1 MDHEN and CDR2 SYDVKM. This clonotype has ten or more counts.

The clonotype comes from a woman aged 55-75 years with Graves' ophthalmopathy. The chain links TRBV28 to TRBJ1-3; possible D gene TRBD1, 5 bases. Sequencing was performed on blood. CDR3 nucleotide sequence: TGTGCCAGCAGTCCCCCGGGGCTTGGAAACACCATATATTTT. Translation gives CASSPPGLGNTIYF. Supplemented by reference TRBV28 and TRBJ1-3, the full variable domain reads DVKVTQSSRYLVKRTGEKVFLECVQDMDHENMFWYRQDPGLGLRLIYFSYDVKMKEKGDIPEGYSVSREKKERFSLILESASTNQTSMYLCASSPPGLGNTIYFGEGSWLTVV.